These T cell receptor beta chains were read from a single sample in a study of blood T cell repertoires in COVID-19. TCRdb keeps only in-frame clones here, not all; method: immunoSEQ multiplex PCR. There are roughly 180,000 clones in the sample; roughly 85% occur only once, and roughly 8.6% lies in the top ten. The sequenced sample consisted of peripheral blood. All receptors derive from a man in his fifties or sixties with acute or convalescent COVID-19. The CDR3 runs from the conserved cysteine through the conserved F or W. A D gene is named only where the DNA matches it firmly. Some rows mark clone size as missing; the rest say once, few, many or name a class of expanded clone.

D: .; J: TRBJ2-2; V: TRBV7-3; size: .; CDR3: CASSSGVEAATGELFF; DNA: TGTGCCAGCAGCTCCGGAGTGGAAGCGGCCACCGGGGAGCTGTTTTTT
D: TRBD1; J: TRBJ2-3; V: TRBV24-1; size: .; CDR3: CATLDGQGTQYF; DNA: TGTGCCACCTTGGACGGACAGGGGACGCAGTATTTT
D: TRBD2; J: TRBJ2-3; V: TRBV2; size: .; CDR3: CASTQRESPDTQYF; DNA: TGTGCCAGCACCCAGCGGGAGTCCCCAGATACGCAGTATTTT
D: .; J: TRBJ2-1; V: TRBV3-1/TRBV3-2; size: once; CDR3: CASSHNNKGNEQFF; DNA: TGTGCCAGCAGTCACAACAACAAGGGGAATGAGCAGTTCTTC
D: TRBD1; J: TRBJ1-4; V: TRBV15; size: .; CDR3: CATSSGWQGASEKLFF; DNA: TGTGCCACCAGCAGCGGGTGGCAGGGGGCAAGTGAAAAACTGTTTTTT
D: TRBD2; J: TRBJ2-2; V: TRBV7-6; size: .; CDR3: CASSLGPSGGTGELFF; DNA: TGTGCCAGCAGCTTAGGGCCTAGCGGGGGGACCGGGGAGCTGTTTTTT
D: TRBD1; J: TRBJ1-2; V: TRBV5-4; size: .; CDR3: CASSQGQGRAYGYTF; DNA: TGTGCCAGCAGCCAGGGACAGGGTAGGGCCTATGGCTACACCTTC
D: .; J: TRBJ1-1; V: TRBV2; size: .; CDR3: CASAGGATEAFF; DNA: TGTGCCAGCGCCGGGGGGGCCACTGAAGCTTTCTTT
D: TRBD1; J: TRBJ1-2; V: TRBV6-1; size: few; CDR3: CASSGPGTGPLQGYGYTF; DNA: TGTGCCAGCAGTGGGCCCGGGACAGGGCCGCTTCAGGGCTATGGCTACACCTTC
D: TRBD2; J: TRBJ2-5; V: TRBV4-2; size: .; CDR3: CAPGRAGGTPGGTQYF; DNA: TGTGCCCCCGGAAGAGCGGGAGGTACCCCGGGAGGGACCCAGTACTTC
D: .; J: TRBJ1-3; V: TRBV10-3; size: few; CDR3: CASGTDPPSSGNTIYF; DNA: TGTGCCAGCGGGACGGACCCTCCGAGCTCTGGAAACACCATATATTTT
D: .; J: TRBJ2-7; V: TRBV12-3/TRBV12-4; size: .; CDR3: CASSPYGGGQYF; DNA: TGTGCCAGCAGTCCTTATGGGGGAGGGCAGTACTTC
D: .; J: TRBJ1-2; V: TRBV5-8; size: .; CDR3: CASSPDSRWGYTF; DNA: TGTGCCAGCAGCCCGGACAGTCGGTGGGGCTACACCTTC
D: TRBD1; J: TRBJ2-7; V: TRBV28; size: .; CDR3: CASSSPSGGGRYEQYF; DNA: TGTGCCAGCAGTTCCCCGTCAGGGGGCGGAAGGTACGAGCAGTACTTC
D: .; J: TRBJ2-7; V: TRBV6-1; size: .; CDR3: CASSELGRGEQYF; DNA: TGTGCCAGCAGTGAACTAGGGAGGGGGGAGCAGTACTTC
D: TRBD2; J: TRBJ2-7; V: TRBV5-1; size: .; CDR3: CASSLALAGLYEQYF; DNA: TGCGCCAGCAGCTTGGCACTAGCGGGGCTCTACGAGCAGTACTTC
D: .; J: TRBJ2-7; V: TRBV27; size: .; CDR3: CATRLGFSEQYF; DNA: TGTGCCACCCGACTAGGCTTCTCCGAGCAGTACTTC
D: TRBD2; J: TRBJ2-1; V: TRBV28; size: .; CDR3: CASSLYTSGRVEQFF; DNA: TGTGCCAGCAGTTTATATACTAGCGGGAGGGTTGAGCAGTTCTTC
D: TRBD1; J: TRBJ1-1; V: TRBV2; size: .; CDR3: CASRGQGDTEAFF; DNA: TGTGCCAGCAGGGGACAGGGCGACACTGAAGCTTTCTTT
D: TRBD1; J: TRBJ2-5; V: TRBV2; size: .; CDR3: CASSEEGQGGGTQYF; DNA: TGTGCCAGCAGTGAAGAAGGACAGGGAGGAGGAACCCAGTACTTC
D: TRBD2; J: TRBJ2-3; V: TRBV29-1; size: few; CDR3: CSVGGVSGRGTDTQYF; DNA: TGCAGCGTTGGGGGGGTTAGCGGGAGAGGCACAGATACGCAGTATTTT
D: .; J: TRBJ2-4; V: TRBV9; size: .; CDR3: CASSVGRGAKNIQYF; DNA: TGTGCCAGCAGCGTAGGAAGGGGTGCCAAAAACATTCAGTACTTC
D: .; J: TRBJ1-1; V: TRBV10-3; size: .; CDR3: CAISTTKNTEAFF; DNA: TGTGCCATCAGCACAACAAAGAACACTGAAGCTTTCTTT
D: TRBD1; J: TRBJ1-1; V: TRBV28; size: .; CDR3: CASSPGGGRTEAFF; DNA: TGTGCCAGCAGTCCAGGGGGCGGAAGAACTGAAGCTTTCTTT
D: .; J: TRBJ2-2; V: TRBV14; size: .; CDR3: CASSHVVHGSNTGELFF; DNA: TGTGCCAGCAGCCATGTGGTTCATGGCTCGAACACCGGGGAGCTGTTTTTT
D: .; J: TRBJ2-5; V: TRBV4-1; size: .; CDR3: CASSQELPLGTLQETQYF; DNA: TGCGCCAGCAGCCAAGAATTGCCGCTTGGGACTCTCCAAGAGACCCAGTACTTC
D: TRBD2; J: TRBJ2-3; V: TRBV9; size: .; CDR3: CASSVDSGLAGGLGGTDTQYF; DNA: TGTGCCAGCAGCGTAGATTCGGGACTAGCGGGAGGGCTGGGTGGAACAGATACGCAGTATTTT
D: TRBD1; J: TRBJ2-5; V: TRBV24-1; size: .; CDR3: CATSDLFGQGGEETQYF; DNA: TGTGCCACCAGTGACCTCTTCGGACAGGGGGGGGAAGAGACCCAGTACTTC
D: .; J: TRBJ2-7; V: TRBV5-4; size: .; CDR3: CASSYNRVAQYF; DNA: TGTGCCAGCAGCTACAACAGGGTGGCGCAGTACTTC
D: .; J: TRBJ1-2; V: TRBV7-8; size: .; CDR3: CASSLGSRVSGYTF; DNA: TGTGCCAGCAGCCTCGGGAGTCGCGTAAGCGGCTACACCTTC
D: .; J: TRBJ1-1; V: TRBV5-6; size: .; CDR3: CASSLMPGGNTEAFF; DNA: TGTGCCAGCAGCTTGATGCCGGGAGGGAACACTGAAGCTTTCTTT
D: TRBD2; J: TRBJ2-5; V: TRBV7-9; size: once; CDR3: CASSPTLREDYQETQYF; DNA: TGTGCCAGCAGCCCGACTTTGCGGGAGGACTACCAAGAGACCCAGTACTTC
D: .; J: TRBJ2-5; V: TRBV27; size: .; CDR3: CASSRRVSYTQETQYF; DNA: TGTGCCAGCAGTCGCAGGGTGTCATATACACAAGAGACCCAGTACTTC
D: .; J: TRBJ1-5; V: TRBV7-8; size: once; CDR3: CASKADINQPQHF; DNA: TGTGCCAGCAAGGCGGACATCAATCAGCCCCAGCATTTT
D: TRBD1; J: TRBJ1-5; V: TRBV30; size: .; CDR3: CAWSGSGGTQPQHF; DNA: TGTGCCTGGAGTGGATCAGGGGGCACTCAGCCCCAGCATTTT
D: TRBD1; J: TRBJ1-2; V: TRBV14; size: .; CDR3: CASSPTGTVYGYTF; DNA: TGTGCCAGCAGTCCTACCGGGACAGTTTATGGCTACACCTTC
D: TRBD2; J: TRBJ2-7; V: TRBV24-1; size: .; CDR3: CATSDRTSGPYEQYF; DNA: TGTGCCACCAGTGACCGGACTAGCGGTCCCTACGAGCAGTACTTC
D: TRBD1; J: TRBJ1-2; V: TRBV3-1/TRBV3-2; size: .; CDR3: CASSPRGRAHGYTF; DNA: TGTGCCAGCAGCCCCAGGGGGCGCGCGCATGGCTACACCTTC
D: .; J: TRBJ2-1; V: TRBV7-3; size: .; CDR3: CASSFGGPYGEQFF; DNA: TGTGCCAGCAGCTTTGGCGGGCCCTACGGGGAGCAGTTCTTC
D: TRBD2; J: TRBJ2-6; V: TRBV5-1; size: .; CDR3: CASSLVRLAGTAGANVLTF; DNA: TGCGCCAGCAGCTTGGTTCGGCTAGCGGGCACCGCTGGGGCCAACGTCCTGACTTTC
D: .; J: TRBJ2-1; V: TRBV12-3/TRBV12-4; size: .; CDR3: CASSSREQFF; DNA: TGTGCCAGCAGTTCCAGAGAGCAGTTCTTC
D: TRBD1; J: TRBJ1-2; V: TRBV27; size: .; CDR3: CASSPAGQGLYGYTF; DNA: TGTGCCAGCAGTCCAGCGGGACAGGGTCTCTATGGCTACACCTTC
D: .; J: TRBJ2-2; V: TRBV3-1/TRBV3-2; size: .; CDR3: CASSQDPGKGVGELFF; DNA: TGTGCCAGCAGCCAAGATCCGGGAAAGGGTGTCGGGGAGCTGTTTTTT
D: TRBD1; J: TRBJ2-7; V: TRBV5-1; size: .; CDR3: CASSPQDRLNYEQYF; DNA: TGCGCCAGCAGCCCCCAGGACAGGCTAAACTACGAGCAGTACTTC
D: TRBD2; J: TRBJ2-2; V: TRBV6-5; size: .; CDR3: CASTASGMNTGELFF; DNA: TGTGCCAGCACCGCCAGCGGGATGAACACCGGGGAGCTGTTTTTT
D: TRBD1; J: TRBJ1-5; V: TRBV7-8; size: .; CDR3: CASSLRTGLYSNQPQHF; DNA: TGTGCCAGCAGCCTAAGGACAGGGCTTTATAGCAATCAGCCCCAGCATTTT
D: TRBD1; J: TRBJ1-5; V: TRBV6-1; size: .; CDR3: CASRGQGGGNQPQHF; DNA: TGTGCCAGCCGAGGACAGGGGGGAGGCAATCAGCCCCAGCATTTT
D: .; J: TRBJ2-7; V: TRBV7-9; size: .; CDR3: CAPARRGYEQYF; DNA: TGTGCTCCCGCGCGTAGGGGCTACGAGCAGTACTTC
D: .; J: TRBJ1-1; V: TRBV7-3; size: once; CDR3: CASRRQENTEAFF; DNA: TGTGCCAGCAGGAGACAGGAGAACACTGAAGCTTTCTTT
D: .; J: TRBJ2-7; V: TRBV27; size: few; CDR3: CASSFQGFDEQYF; DNA: TGTGCCAGCAGTTTTCAGGGATTCGACGAGCAGTACTTC
D: TRBD1; J: TRBJ1-2; V: TRBV10-2; size: .; CDR3: CASSELYRGDYGYTF; DNA: TGCGCCAGCAGTGAGCTTTACAGGGGGGACTATGGCTACACCTTC
D: .; J: TRBJ2-3; V: TRBV7-7; size: .; CDR3: CASSLAGATDTQYF; DNA: TGTGCTAGCAGCTTAGCAGGGGCCACAGATACGCAGTATTTT
D: TRBD2; J: TRBJ2-3; V: TRBV11-2; size: .; CDR3: CASSVGTSGSRADTQYF; DNA: TGTGCCAGCAGCGTCGGGACTAGCGGGAGTCGGGCAGATACGCAGTATTTT
D: TRBD2; J: TRBJ2-1; V: TRBV7-9; size: .; CDR3: CASSLRAGGLNEQFF; DNA: TGTGCCAGCAGCTTAAGGGCGGGAGGTTTAAATGAGCAGTTCTTC
D: .; J: TRBJ2-1; V: TRBV2; size: .; CDR3: CASVDDRSGLVEQFF; DNA: TGTGCCAGCGTCGATGACAGGTCTGGGTTGGTTGAGCAGTTCTTC
D: TRBD1; J: TRBJ2-2; V: TRBV10-3; size: .; CDR3: CATRTGIGTGELFF; DNA: TGTGCCACCCGGACAGGGATAGGCACCGGGGAGCTGTTTTTT
D: .; J: TRBJ1-6; V: TRBV5-4; size: .; CDR3: CASSLEGRGYNSPLHF; DNA: TGTGCCAGCAGCTTGGAGGGCAGGGGCTATAATTCACCCCTCCACTTT
D: .; J: TRBJ1-5; V: TRBV18; size: .; CDR3: CASSPVSIRAPGDQPQHF; DNA: TGTGCCAGCTCACCAGTCTCTATCCGGGCCCCGGGGGACCAGCCCCAGCATTTT
D: TRBD2; J: TRBJ2-4; V: TRBV2; size: .; CDR3: CASSVLASGFGNIQYF; DNA: TGTGCCAGCAGTGTCCTGGCTAGCGGTTTCGGAAACATTCAGTACTTC